This TCR beta chain appears in the sequencing data of a study of blood T cell repertoires in COVID-19 (dated by TCRdb to 2020 to 2022). About the investigation overall: Samples from collaborators originated in the United States, Italy and Spain and spanned both the acute and convalescent phases of COVID-19. The material from the prospective study consisted of cDNA or gDNA derived from T cells, B-cell-depleted T cells, or PBMCs. Subjects who had been exposed to COVID-19, were actively infected with it, or had recovered from it provided the deeply sampled blood TCRbeta repertoires that made up the dataset. The repertoires were released in a freely available public database meant as a resource for research on the immune response to SARS-CoV-2. Samples came from the ongoing ImmuneRACE study (first 160 participants) plus 1,254 subjects from 6 global collaborators. A de-identified subject ID, COVID-19 status, age in years and sex were almost always included in the sample metadata. Where available, HLA class I and class II types were taken from metadata supplied by the sample provider and were not determined by assay-based typing. Findings and caveats that apply to the study as a whole: Clinical and demographic metadata were provided uncurated, with the amount varying by source and participant.

Participants in the prospective study were aged about 18 to 95 years, lived in about two dozen United States geographic areas, and enrolled through a virtual design. In the prospective study, participants were assigned to cohorts based on the clinical history participants reported in a screening survey and a study questionnaire. Recovered participants in ImmuneRACE Cohort 3 were defined as having two consecutive negative NP/OP PCR tests, clearance from a healthcare professional, or resolution of symptoms. Mobile phlebotomists in the prospective study collected whole blood, serum and a nasopharyngeal or oropharyngeal swab from every participant. Additional blood draws and questionnaires over a 2-month period could optionally be provided by prospective study participants. Before DNA extraction, blood samples from the prospective study were shipped at room temperature or frozen. The CDR1 and CDR2 encoded by the germline V gene are MDHEN and SYDVKM. The germline V and J ends show losses of 7 bases and 4 bases respectively, and no gene match explains 9 bases of the junction. Including the terminal cysteine and phenylalanine, the CDR3 comprises 15 residues. The only DNA kept is the CDR3, 45 bases in frame from the first base.

This clone came up once. What this receptor recognizes is not known. There are no base qualities to consult, and no much larger clone falls within one base. TCRbeta CDR3 regions were amplified from genomic DNA by means of the immunoSEQ Assay, a bias-controlled multiplex PCR. The published analysis was carried out like this. Within the assay, amplification of reference gene primers was used to estimate how many nucleated cells each sample contained. To quantify the absolute abundance of each unique TCRbeta CDR3 rearrangement, sequence reads were collapsed and filtered. For each sample, productive Simpson clonality was calculated by taking the square root of Simpson's diversity index across productive rearrangements. Held by TCRdb, this immuneACCESS table contains in-frame sequences only and omits some clones. Under half of the omission traces to an unresolved V gene where checked; the cause of the rest is unknown. Clone size and the V and J calls come from that table; the DNA yielded D and trimming. Counted in this sample were some 320,000 clones; about 92% of them appeared once. The ten largest account for around 2.5% of the sample.

This clonotype was obtained from a man aged 60 to 69 who had recovered from COVID-19. The sequenced sample consisted of PBMCs or T cells enriched from blood (not recorded which). This sequence uses TRBV28 and TRBJ1-5; 8 nucleotides in the junction match TRBD1. The CDR3 in this case is CASTPDRVRNQPQHF. The DNA is as follows: TGTGCCAGCACCCCGGACAGGGTACGAAATCAGCCCCAGCATTTT.